The TCR beta chain under discussion was sequenced for a study of control samples from healthy donors and cancer patients. Data came from immunoSEQ multiplex PCR; TCRdb stores just in-frame clones and leaves some out. The sample lists around 80,000 clones; roughly 88% were seen once. As to this clone: The junction shows a germline mismatch at one end, possibly a read error.

The CDR3 runs 15 residues. Germline CDR1 and CDR2: MNHEY and SVGAGI. The gene calls are TRBV6-5 and TRBJ2-7; 7 nucleotides match TRBD1. The sequenced sample was blood. The origin of this receptor is a woman between 50 and 59 years old in good health. The CDR3 protein is CVSSRTGPRGSEQYF. DNA for the CDR3: TGTGTCAGCAGCCGTACCGGGCCCAGGGGGTCCGAGCAGTACTTC.